This T cell receptor (beta chain) was found in a study of Graves' ophthalmopathy and Graves' hyperthyroidism. Using RNA transcripts, the TCR beta CDR3 regions were amplified. A first-round RT-PCR used HTBI primers, followed by a second-round multiplex PCR. TCRdb ran MiXCR on the multiplex PCR reads and lists one entry per CDR3 protein. Among hundreds of thousands of distinct CDR3 sequences, 22% were seen once, and the ten largest hold more than 5.5%. Trimming stripped 0 bases from V and 3 bases from J, with 12 bases between. CDR1 is SGHRS and CDR2 is YFSETQ in the germline V gene. The CDR3 sequence is 15 residues long. This clonotype has more than one count but fewer than ten. A volume of 10 ml of fresh peripheral blood supplied the PBMCs.

The clonotype originates from a woman under 30 with stable Graves' hyperthyroidism. Some clones in this sample may be carry-over from other donors' samples. The V call is TRBV5-1, the J call TRBJ1-1; D might be TRBD1 (5 bases). The sample comprised peripheral blood. The CDR3 region is CASSLGPGRDTEAFF. CDR3 bases: TGCGCCAGCAGCTTGGGACCAGGGCGGGACACTGAAGCTTTCTTT.